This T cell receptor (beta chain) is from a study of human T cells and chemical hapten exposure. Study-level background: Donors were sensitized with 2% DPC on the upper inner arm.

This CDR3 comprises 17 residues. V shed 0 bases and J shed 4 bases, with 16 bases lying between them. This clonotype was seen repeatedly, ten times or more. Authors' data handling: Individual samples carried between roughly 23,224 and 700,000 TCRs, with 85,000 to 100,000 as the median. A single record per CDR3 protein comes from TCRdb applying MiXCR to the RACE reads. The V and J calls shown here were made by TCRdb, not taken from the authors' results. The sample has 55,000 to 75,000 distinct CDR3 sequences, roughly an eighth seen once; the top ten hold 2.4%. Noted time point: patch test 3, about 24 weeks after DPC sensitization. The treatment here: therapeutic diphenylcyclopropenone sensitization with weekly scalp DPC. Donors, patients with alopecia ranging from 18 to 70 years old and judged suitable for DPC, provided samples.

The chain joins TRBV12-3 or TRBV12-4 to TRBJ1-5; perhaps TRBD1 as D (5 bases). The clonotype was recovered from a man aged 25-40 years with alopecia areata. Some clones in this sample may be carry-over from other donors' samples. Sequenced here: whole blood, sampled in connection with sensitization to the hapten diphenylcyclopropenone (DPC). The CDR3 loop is CASSLAPHRSGNQPQHF. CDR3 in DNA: TGTGCCAGCAGTTTAGCGCCCCACAGGTCGGGTAATCAGCCCCAGCATTTT.